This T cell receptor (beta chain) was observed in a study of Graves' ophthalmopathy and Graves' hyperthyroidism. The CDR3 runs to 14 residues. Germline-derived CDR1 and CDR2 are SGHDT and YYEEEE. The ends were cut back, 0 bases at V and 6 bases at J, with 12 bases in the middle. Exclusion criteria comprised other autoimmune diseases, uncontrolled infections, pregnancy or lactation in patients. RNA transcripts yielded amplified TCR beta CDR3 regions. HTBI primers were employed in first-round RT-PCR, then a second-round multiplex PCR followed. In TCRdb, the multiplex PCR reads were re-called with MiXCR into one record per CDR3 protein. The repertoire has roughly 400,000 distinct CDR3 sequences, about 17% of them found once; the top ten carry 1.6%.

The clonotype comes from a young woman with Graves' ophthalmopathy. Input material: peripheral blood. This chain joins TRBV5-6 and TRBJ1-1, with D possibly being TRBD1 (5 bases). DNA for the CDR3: TGTGCCAGCAGCTTGGGAGTCAGGGCCCCTGAAGCTTTCTTT. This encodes CASSLGVRAPEAFF.